This section outlines one T cell receptor beta chain sequence together with its context. TCRdb processed the 5' RACE reads anew with MiXCR; each CDR3 protein has one entry. The profile shows 9,500 to 12,000 distinct CDR3 sequences, 5.5% to 7.5% of them singletons. These data are taken from a study of spatial heterogeneity in lung cancer. The time point here: sample taken at primary tumor resection. This CDR3 has 17 amino acids. Trimming removed 4 bases at V and 0 bases at J, with 15 bases between. The germline gives CDR1 MGHRA, CDR2 YSYEKL. The V gene is TRBV4-1, the J gene TRBJ1-4; D gene ambiguous. The material was PBMCs, obtained at surgery. The receptor was derived from a male donor with early-stage non-small cell lung cancer. The CDR3 DNA reads TGCGCCAGCAGCCGTAAAGACGGGTTTGCAACTAATGAAAAACTGTTTTTT. It codes for CASSRKDGFATNEKLFF.